The clone carrying this TCR beta chain was counted at least ten times. Its antigen is currently unknown. The sample comes from a study of neurological immune-mediated disorders. Study outcomes and limitations: Across subjects, no CDR3 amino acid sequence appeared in expanded clones of more than one subject, a finding that suggested private repertoires in all groups.

The sample's time point: technical triplicate 2. The sorted libraries took roughly 990,000 CD4+ or CD8+ T cells. The cDNA came from 5'RACE, which used 10-nucleotide random UMIs. Sequencing runs each yielded over 160 million TCR-beta sequences from 15-18 subjects. TCRdb passed the 5' RACE reads through MiXCR, listing each CDR3 protein once. The profile shows approximately 30,000 distinct CDR3 sequences, roughly 13% of them singletons. This sequence was found in a female donor with HTLV-1-associated myelopathy (HAM/TSP). The sequenced material came from CD4+ T cells from blood.

The CDR3 loop reads CASHLTRDGSNYGYTF. The DNA of the CDR3 is TGTGCCAGCCACCTGACACGGGACGGTTCTAACTATGGCTACACCTTC. The chain carries TRBV6-1 and TRBJ1-2; a weak D match, TRBD1 (5 bases). Trimming removed 8 bases from V and 0 bases from J, with 19 bases in between. Germline CDR1 and CDR2: MNHNS and SASEGT. CDR3 length: 16 amino acids.